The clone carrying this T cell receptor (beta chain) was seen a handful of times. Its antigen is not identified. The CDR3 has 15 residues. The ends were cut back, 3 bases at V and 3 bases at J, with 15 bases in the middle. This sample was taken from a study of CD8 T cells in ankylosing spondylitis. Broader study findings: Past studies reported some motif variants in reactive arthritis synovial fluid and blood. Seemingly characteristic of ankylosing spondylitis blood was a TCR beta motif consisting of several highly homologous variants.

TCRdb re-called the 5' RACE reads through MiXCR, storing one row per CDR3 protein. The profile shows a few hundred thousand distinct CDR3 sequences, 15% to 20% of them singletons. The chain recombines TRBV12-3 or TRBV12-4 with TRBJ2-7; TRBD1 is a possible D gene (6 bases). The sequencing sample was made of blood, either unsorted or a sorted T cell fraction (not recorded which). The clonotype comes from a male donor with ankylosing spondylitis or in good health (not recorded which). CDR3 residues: CASSLAQGSLYEQYF. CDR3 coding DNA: TGTGCCAGCAGTTTGGCTCAGGGGAGCCTCTACGAGCAGTACTTC.